Below, 4 T cell receptor beta chains from the same sample are listed, as sequenced in a study of post-analysis software for immune sequencing data. The authors incorporated unique molecular identifiers into the TCR beta cDNA libraries. TCRdb called the PCR reads again in MiXCR, with one record for every CDR3 protein. This sample has around 150,000 distinct CDR3 sequences, with around 34% found just once. The source material was blood, sampled after autologous hematopoietic stem cell transplantation. These receptors were collected from a girl aged 10-17 years with multiple sclerosis.

This clonotype was counted between two and nine times. The chain uses TRBV20-1 and TRBJ2-7, with 9 bases lining up with TRBD1. The V and J ends lost 1 base and 2 bases, in that order; junction bases with no gene match: 6. Germline V lookup: CDR1 DFQATT, CDR2 SNEGSKA (reference sequence). CDR3 size: 15 residues. Here the CDR3 reads CSARAPGTGPYEQYF. The CDR3 DNA reads as TGCAGTGCTAGAGCCCCCGGGACAGGGCCCTACGAGCAGTACTTC.

This clonotype was seen ten or more times. V usage is TRBV11-3 and J usage is TRBJ2-1; 11 bases line up with TRBD2. Germline CDR1 and CDR2: SGHNT and YENEEA. The trim removed 1 base at V and 5 bases at J, leaving 4 bases unmatched. This CDR3 is 16 amino acids long. CDR3 DNA sequence: TGTGCCAGCAGCTTAGTCGGGACTAGCGGAAACAATGAGCAGTTCTTC. This codes for CASSLVGTSGNNEQFF.

About this clonotype itself: A read error may explain this, as a much larger clone is one base away. The chain has TRBV6-5 and TRBJ2-7, with 8 bases fitting TRBD2. V dropped 6 bases and J dropped 3; count of bases not matched to a gene: 13. CDR1 MNHEY and CDR2 SVGAGI come from the germline V gene. The CDR3 extends over 16 amino acids. The DNA of the CDR3 is TGTGCCAGCAGCAGAGGGACTAGGGCGAGCTTCTACGAGCAGTACTTC. Its translation: CASSRGTRASFYEQYF.

This rearrangement joins TRBV28 to TRBJ1-2; D unresolved. This CDR3 region has 13 residues. CDR1 and CDR2 from the germline V gene are MDHEN and SYDVKM. V was cut by 10 bases and J by 4 bases, with 16 bases left in between. The CDR3 loop is CAIRALQGYGYTF. The CDR3 DNA sequence: TGTGCCATCCGAGCTTTGCAAGGCTATGGCTACACCTTC.